Presented here are 5 T cell receptor beta chains from one specimen sequenced in a study of T-cell reconstitution after alpha-beta-depleted transplantation in children. Researchers prepared the TCRbeta library using unique molecular identifiers, the study reports. TCRdb re-analysed the PCR reads in MiXCR, keeping a single row per CDR3 protein. Found here are approximately 400,000 distinct CDR3 sequences, roughly 15% of them singletons; the top ten hold roughly 27%. The sample in question was PBMCs, mostly from graft donor cells, obtained 360 days after TCRalphabeta/CD19-depleted stem cell transplant. Receptors originate from a boy in the first two years of life who had a stem cell transplant for Wiskott-Aldrich syndrome, so the T cells may come from the graft donor.

The rearrangement joins TRBV5-1 to TRBJ1-1; a possible D gene is TRBD1 (5 bases). Trimming took off 1 base at V and 1 base at J, with 11 bases between the two ends. The CDR3 loop spans 15 amino acids. Looked up from germline, CDR1 is SGHRS and CDR2 is YFSETQ. The CDR3 sequence: CASSLRGAANTEAFF. DNA of the CDR3: TGCGCCAGCAGCTTGAGGGGTGCGGCGAACACTGAAGCTTTCTTT. The full variable domain, completed using reference TRBV5-1 and TRBJ1-1, is KAGVTQTPRYLIKTRGQQVTLSCSPISGHRSVSWYQQTPGQGLQFLFEYFSETQRNKGNFPGRFSGRQFSNSRSEMNVSTLELGDSALYLCASSLRGAANTEAFFGQGTRLTVV.

The chain is built from TRBV29-1 and TRBJ2-1, with unresolved D. Trimming removed 3 bases at V and 4 bases at J, with 13 bases between. Germline CDR1 is SQVTM and CDR2 is ANQGSEA. CDR3 length: 14 residues. CDR3 region: CSVEAQIPYNEQFF. DNA of the CDR3: TGCAGCGTTGAGGCGCAGATACCATACAATGAGCAGTTCTTC.

This clonotype came up a few times. The genes are TRBV5-5 and TRBJ2-5; a possible D gene is TRBD1 (5 bases). Trimming cost V 0 bases and J 5 bases, with 11 bases left between them. This CDR3 comprises 14 residues. CDR1 is SGHKS, CDR2 YYEKEE, per germline (reference sequence). The CDR3 sequence: CASSLDRLVETQYF. The DNA of the CDR3 is TGTGCCAGCAGCTTGGACAGGCTGGTTGAGACCCAGTACTTC.

This clonotype was picked up many times. CDR3 sequence: CATSDPQASGYNEQFF. The CDR3 DNA is TGTGCCACCAGTGATCCGCAGGCTAGCGGTTACAATGAGCAGTTCTTC. This chain connects TRBV24-1 to TRBJ2-1; 7 bases are shared with TRBD2. CDR3 size: 16 residues. CDR1 KGHDR and CDR2 SFDVKD come from the germline V gene. V lost 3 bases to trimming and J lost 4 bases; unmatched junction nucleotides: 8.

The chain couples TRBV30 to TRBJ2-1, with D perhaps matching TRBD2 (5 bases). Trimming shortened V by 0 bases and J by 0 bases, and 9 bases separated the two germline ends. Germline CDR1 reads GTSNPN; CDR2 reads SVGIG (reference sequence). This CDR3 comprises 15 residues. CDR3 in DNA: TGTGCCTGGAGTGTAAGAGCGGCCTCCTACAATGAGCAGTTCTTC. Translation gives CAWSVRAASYNEQFF.